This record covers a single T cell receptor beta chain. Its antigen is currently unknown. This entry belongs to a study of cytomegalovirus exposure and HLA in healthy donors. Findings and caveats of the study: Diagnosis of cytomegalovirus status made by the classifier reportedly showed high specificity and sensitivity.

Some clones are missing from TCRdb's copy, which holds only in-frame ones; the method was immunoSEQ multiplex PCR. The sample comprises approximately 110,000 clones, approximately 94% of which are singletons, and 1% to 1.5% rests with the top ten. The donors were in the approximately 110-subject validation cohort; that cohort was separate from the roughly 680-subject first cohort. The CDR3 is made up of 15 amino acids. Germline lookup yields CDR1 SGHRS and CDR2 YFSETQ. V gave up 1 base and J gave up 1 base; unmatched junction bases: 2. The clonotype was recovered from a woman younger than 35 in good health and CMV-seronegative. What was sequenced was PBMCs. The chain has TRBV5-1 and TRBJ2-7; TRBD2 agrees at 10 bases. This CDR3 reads CASSLLAGVSYEQYF. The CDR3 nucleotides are TGCGCCAGCAGCTTGCTAGCGGGAGTTTCCTACGAGCAGTACTTC.